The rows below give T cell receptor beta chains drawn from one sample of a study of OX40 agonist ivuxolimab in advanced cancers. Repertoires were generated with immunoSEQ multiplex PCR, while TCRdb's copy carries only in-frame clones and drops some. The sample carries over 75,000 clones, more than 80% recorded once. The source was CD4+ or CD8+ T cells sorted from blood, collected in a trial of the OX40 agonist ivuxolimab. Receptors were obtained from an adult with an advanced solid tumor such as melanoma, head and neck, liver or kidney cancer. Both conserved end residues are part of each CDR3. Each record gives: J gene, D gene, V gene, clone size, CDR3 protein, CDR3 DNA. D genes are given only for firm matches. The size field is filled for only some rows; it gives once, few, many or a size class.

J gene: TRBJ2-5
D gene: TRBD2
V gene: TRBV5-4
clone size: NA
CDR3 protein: CASRTSGQETQYF
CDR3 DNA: TGTGCCAGCAGAACTAGCGGCCAAGAGACCCAGTACTTC

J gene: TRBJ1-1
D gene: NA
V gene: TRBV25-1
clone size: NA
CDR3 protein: CASSAGGGTEAFF
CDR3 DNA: TGTGCCAGCAGTGCCGGGGGAGGGACTGAAGCTTTCTTT

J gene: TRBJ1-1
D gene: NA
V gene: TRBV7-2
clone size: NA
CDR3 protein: CASSLGGSYPRVTEAFF
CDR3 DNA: TGTGCCAGCAGCTTAGGGGGGTCGTATCCCAGAGTGACTGAAGCTTTCTTT

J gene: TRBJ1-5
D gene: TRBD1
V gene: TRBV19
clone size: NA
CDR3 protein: CASSSQGARGNQPQHF
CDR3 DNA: TGTGCCAGTAGTTCACAGGGGGCGCGAGGCAATCAGCCCCAGCATTTT

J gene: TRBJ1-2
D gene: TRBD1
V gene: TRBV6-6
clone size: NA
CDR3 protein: CASRPDRGWGYTF
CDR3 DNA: TGTGCCAGCAGACCAGACAGGGGCTGGGGCTACACCTTC

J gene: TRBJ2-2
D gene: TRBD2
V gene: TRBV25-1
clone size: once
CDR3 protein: CASSESRGRASTGELFF
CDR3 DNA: TGTGCCAGCAGTGAATCGCGCGGGAGGGCCTCGACCGGGGAGCTGTTTTTT

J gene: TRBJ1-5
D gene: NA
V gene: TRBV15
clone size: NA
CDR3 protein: CATRLAGQSGQPQHF
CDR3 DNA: TGTGCCACCAGGCTCGCCGGACAATCGGGTCAGCCCCAGCATTTT

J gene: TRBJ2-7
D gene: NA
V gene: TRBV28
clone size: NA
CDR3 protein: CASSLFGFYEQYF
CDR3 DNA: TGTGCCAGCAGTTTATTTGGCTTTTACGAGCAGTACTTC

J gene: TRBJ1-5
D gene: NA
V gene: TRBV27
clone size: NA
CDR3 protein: CASSATTVLYSNQPQHF
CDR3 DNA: TGTGCCAGCAGTGCGACGACAGTTCTATATAGCAATCAGCCCCAGCATTTT

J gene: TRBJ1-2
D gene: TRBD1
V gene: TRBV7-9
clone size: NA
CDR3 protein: CASSLLMRQGDYGYTF
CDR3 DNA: TGTGCCAGCAGCTTGTTAATGAGACAGGGCGACTATGGCTACACCTTC

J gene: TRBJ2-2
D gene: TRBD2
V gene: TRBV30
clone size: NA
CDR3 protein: CVNPAGRPGELFF
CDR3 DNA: TGTGTCAACCCAGCGGGACGGCCGGGGGAGCTGTTTTTT

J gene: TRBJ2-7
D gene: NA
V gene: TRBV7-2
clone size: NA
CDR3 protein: CASSTPITYEQYF
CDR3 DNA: TGTGCCAGCAGCACGCCTATAACCTACGAGCAGTACTTC

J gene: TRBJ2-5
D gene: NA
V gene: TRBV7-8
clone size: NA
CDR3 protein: CASSLALGAETQYF
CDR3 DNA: TGTGCCAGCAGCTTAGCGCTTGGGGCTGAGACCCAGTACTTC

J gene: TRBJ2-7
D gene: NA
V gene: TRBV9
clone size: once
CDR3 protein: CASSPQKGYEQYF
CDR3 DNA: TGTGCCAGCAGCCCACAAAAGGGCTACGAGCAGTACTTC

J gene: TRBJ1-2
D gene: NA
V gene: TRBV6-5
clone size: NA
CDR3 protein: CASSTSQVHYGYTF
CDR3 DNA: TGTGCCAGCAGCACCTCTCAGGTGCATTATGGCTACACCTTC

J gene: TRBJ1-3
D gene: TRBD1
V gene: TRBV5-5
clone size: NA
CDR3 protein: CASSPTDRVFGNTIYF
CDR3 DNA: TGTGCCAGCAGCCCGACCGACAGGGTATTTGGAAACACCATATATTTT

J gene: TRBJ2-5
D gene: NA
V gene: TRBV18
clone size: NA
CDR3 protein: CASSPARAETQYF
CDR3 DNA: TGTGCCAGCTCACCAGCTAGAGCAGAGACCCAGTACTTC

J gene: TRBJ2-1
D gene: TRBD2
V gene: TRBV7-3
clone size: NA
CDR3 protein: CDPRGLAPHAQFF
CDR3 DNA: TGTGACCCGAGGGGACTAGCGCCCCACGCGCAGTTCTTC

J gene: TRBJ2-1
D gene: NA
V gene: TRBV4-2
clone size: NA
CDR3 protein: CASSQEYDASSYNEQFF
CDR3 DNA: TGTGCCAGCAGCCAGGAGTATGACGCGAGCTCCTACAATGAGCAGTTCTTC

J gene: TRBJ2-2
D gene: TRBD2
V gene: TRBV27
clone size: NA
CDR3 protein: CASRTGGSGELFF
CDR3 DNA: TGTGCCAGCAGAACCGGGGGGTCCGGGGAGCTGTTTTTT

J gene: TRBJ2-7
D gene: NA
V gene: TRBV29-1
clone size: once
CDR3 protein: CSVEDPRLSWEQYF
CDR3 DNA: TGCAGCGTTGAAGATCCTAGGTTGAGTTGGGAGCAGTACTTC

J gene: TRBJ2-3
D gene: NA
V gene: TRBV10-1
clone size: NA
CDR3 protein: CASMRRDSGDTQYF
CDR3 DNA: TGCGCCAGCATGAGGCGGGACTCAGGAGATACGCAGTATTTT

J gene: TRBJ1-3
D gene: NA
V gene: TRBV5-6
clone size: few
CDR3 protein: CASSLAGNTIYF
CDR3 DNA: TGTGCCAGCAGCTTGGCTGGAAACACCATATATTTT

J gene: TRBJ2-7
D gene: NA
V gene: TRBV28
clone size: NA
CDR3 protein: CASSGYLGSEQYF
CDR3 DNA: TGTGCCAGCAGTGGGTATTTGGGGAGCGAGCAGTACTTC

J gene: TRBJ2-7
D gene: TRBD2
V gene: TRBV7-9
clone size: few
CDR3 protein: CASSLVALTSGIANEQYF
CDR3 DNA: TGTGCCAGCAGCTTAGTTGCCCTGACTAGCGGGATCGCCAACGAGCAGTACTTC